What follows are 25 T cell receptor beta chains derived from one specimen sequenced in a study of CD8+ T cells in alopecia areata. The treatment was: oral pan-JAK inhibitor, 5-10 mg twice daily. RNA extraction and reverse transcription yielded cDNA as sequencing template. Repertoires were generated with immunoSEQ multiplex PCR, while TCRdb's copy carries only in-frame clones and drops some. Of approximately 200,000 clones listed, 58% are singletons. Specimen: CD4+ T cells sorted from blood, collected at week 24, from a patient treated with tofacitinib. Receptor source: a human donor with alopecia areata.

V gene TRBV30 combines with J gene TRBJ2-7, with unresolved D. The CDR3 runs 12 residues. With 0 bases removed from V and 3 bases from J, the gap between germline ends came to 6 bases. In germline, CDR1 is GTSNPN, CDR2 SVGIG (reference sequence). In nucleotides, the CDR3 is TGTGCCTGGAGTGTAAACCACTACGAGCAGTACTTC. It codes for CAWSVNHYEQYF.

The chain joins TRBV29-1 to TRBJ2-1; no clear D gene. The CDR3 is 14 amino acids. Trimming removed 6 bases at V and 0 bases at J, with 12 bases between. Germline V gene sequence: CDR1 SQVTM, CDR2 ANQGSEA. The DNA of the CDR3 is TGCAGCGTGGGAACGGATCACTCCTACAATGAGCAGTTCTTC. Translation: CSVGTDHSYNEQFF.

A remark on this clone: Other DNA sequences in the sample encode the same CDR3. V gene TRBV7-2 combines with J gene TRBJ2-5; D perhaps matches TRBD1 (6 bases). The germline V gene has CDR1 SGHTA and CDR2 FQGNSA. Trimming removed 3 bases from V and 5 bases from J, with 7 bases in between. This CDR3 is built from 12 residues. The CDR3 protein is CASSFTGETQYF. The CDR3 coding sequence is TGTGCCAGCAGCTTCACAGGGGAGACCCAGTACTTC.

The CDR3 loop is CAWSGQRDSYNEQFF. CDR3 DNA sequence: TGTGCCTGGAGTGGACAGCGAGACTCCTACAATGAGCAGTTCTTC. The V and J genes are TRBV30 and TRBJ2-1; tentatively, D is TRBD1 (5 bases). The CDR3 length is 15 residues. Trimming cost V 1 base and J 0 bases, with 10 bases left between them. The germline gives CDR1 GTSNPN, CDR2 SVGIG (reference sequence).

This rearrangement joins TRBV29-1 to TRBJ1-2; unclear D gene. This CDR3 has 13 amino acids. The germline CDR1 and CDR2 sequences are SQVTM and ANQGSEA. The V end lost 4 bases, the J end lost 3 bases, and 12 bases lay between the germline ends. CDR3 protein: CSVASGKDYGYTF. CDR3 bases: TGCAGCGTTGCTAGCGGGAAGGACTATGGCTACACCTTC.

The chain links TRBV7-9 to TRBJ1-2; possible D gene TRBD1, 5 bases. The CDR3 runs 14 residues. The germline CDR1 and CDR2 sequences are SEHNR and FQNEAQ (reference sequence). V dropped 6 bases and J dropped 3 bases, with 14 bases sitting between them. CDR3 in amino acids: CASSSAGTDYGYTF. DNA for the CDR3: TGTGCCAGCAGTTCAGCCGGGACGGACTATGGCTACACCTTC.

The V call is TRBV19, the J call TRBJ1-1; a possible D gene is TRBD1 (6 bases). Trimming shortened V by 7 bases and J by 1 base, and 16 bases separated the two germline ends. This CDR3 comprises 15 residues. Germline V CDR1 and CDR2: LNHDA, SQIVND (reference sequence). CDR3 nucleotide sequence: TGTGCCAGTACCGTAGGGGGGACCGCGAACACTGAAGCTTTCTTT. Residues: CASTVGGTANTEAFF.

The rearrangement joins TRBV7-6 to TRBJ2-7; TRBD2 might be the D (5 bases). The CDR3 spans 14 residues. CDR1 and CDR2 (germline): SGHVS, FNYEAQ. Trimming pared 3 bases from V and 2 bases from J, leaving 11 bases between. The CDR3 DNA reads as TGTGCCAGCAGCTTCAGCCTCGGGACCTACGAGCAGTACTTC. It is translated as CASSFSLGTYEQYF.

The chain employs TRBV7-2 and TRBJ2-3; weak D call: TRBD2 (6 bases). With 6 bases removed from V and 4 bases from J, the gap between germline ends came to 14 bases. Germline V gene sequence: CDR1 SGHTA, CDR2 FQGNSA. CDR3 length: 14 residues. Here the CDR3 DNA reads TGTGCCAGCAGTCAGAGCGGCGGGGCAGATACGCAGTATTTT. Amino acids: CASSQSGGADTQYF. The variable domain in full, with the rest retrieved from reference TRBV7-2 and TRBJ2-3, is GAGVSQSPSNKVTEKGKDVELRCDPISGHTALYWYRQSLGQGLEFLIYFQGNSAPDKSGLPSDRFSAERTGGSVSTLTIQRTQQEDSAVYLCASSQSGGADTQYFGPGTRLTVL.

V is TRBV29-1 and J is TRBJ2-5, with 9 bases fitting TRBD2. This CDR3 comprises 14 residues. Germline trimming cut 4 bases from V and 4 bases from J; bases unmatched to any gene: 7. Germline values: CDR1 SQVTM, CDR2 ANQGSEA. CDR3 loop: CSVAVAGGIETQYF. CDR3 coding DNA: TGCAGCGTTGCGGTCGCGGGGGGGATAGAGACCCAGTACTTC.

This sequence joins TRBV4-3 and TRBJ2-3; D possibly uses TRBD1 or TRBD2 (5 bases each). V lost 1 base and J lost 4, with 18 bases in between. Germline loops: CDR1 LGHNA, CDR2 YSLEER. The CDR3 is 17 amino acids. CDR3 loop: CASSQAFNGRGADTQYF. CDR3 DNA sequence: TGCGCCAGCAGCCAAGCCTTCAACGGTCGGGGCGCAGATACGCAGTATTTT.

The chain recombines TRBV2 with TRBJ2-5, with TRBD2 matching over 14 bases. The V segment lost 3 bases and the J segment 2 bases; nucleotides outside the gene matches: 5. CDR1 and CDR2 from the germline V gene are SNHLY and FYNNEI. The CDR3 consists of 17 residues. The CDR3 reads CASSDGLAGGAQETQYF. CDR3 sequence (DNA): TGTGCCAGCAGTGACGGACTAGCGGGAGGAGCGCAAGAGACCCAGTACTTC.

The V gene is TRBV9, the J gene TRBJ2-5, with a weak D call TRBD1 (6 bases). With 1 base removed from V and 5 bases from J, the gap between germline ends came to 6 bases. In germline, CDR1 is SGDLS, CDR2 YYNGEE. There are 12 residues in the CDR3. The CDR3 protein is CASSVRGETQYF. Here the CDR3 DNA reads TGTGCCAGCAGCGTAAGGGGGGAGACCCAGTACTTC. Variable domain in full (rest from reference TRBV9 and TRBJ2-5): DSGVTQTPKHLITATGQRVTLRCSPRSGDLSVYWYQQSLDQGLQFLIQYYNGEERAKGNILERFSAQQFPDLHSELNLSSLELGDSALYFCASSVRGETQYFGPGTRLLVL.

Regarding this clone: An end of the junction differs from the germline gene, which may be a read error. The chain joins TRBV2 to TRBJ1-1, with 7 bases fitting TRBD1. CDR1 is SNHLY and CDR2 is FYNNEI in the germline V gene. This CDR3 region has 11 residues. CDR3 amino acids: CAGRRDSDTFF. As DNA, the CDR3 is TGTGCCGGCAGACGGGACAGCGATACTTTCTTT.

This clone was counted only a few times. J is TRBJ2-7 and V is TRBV11-2, with 9 bases that match TRBD1. J was trimmed by 9 bases and V by 1 base; bases with no gene match: 13. Germline CDR1 reads SGHAT; CDR2 reads FQNNGV. This CDR3 region has 16 residues. The CDR3 bases are TGTGCCAGCAGCTTAGGACCGGGACAGGGCAATTATTTGCAGTACTTC. It specifies CASSLGPGQGNYLQYF.

This clone was counted many times. The chain has TRBV2 and TRBJ1-2; no definite D call. Deletions cut 1 base from V and 0 bases from J, with 6 bases between. Germline CDR1 SNHLY, CDR2 FYNNEI. The CDR3 contains 14 residues. The CDR3 sequence is CASSEVGPNYGYTF. The CDR3 DNA follows: TGTGCCAGCAGTGAAGTTGGACCTAACTATGGCTACACCTTC.

This clone has just a few counts. CDR3 protein: CASRGLAKGSQDTQYF. CDR3 nucleotide sequence: TGTGCCAGCAGGGGACTAGCGAAGGGTTCCCAAGATACGCAGTATTTT. The V call is TRBV7-2, the J call TRBJ2-3; TRBD2 aligns across 10 bases. The CDR3 sequence is 16 residues long. In germline, CDR1 is SGHTA, CDR2 FQGNSA. The J segment lost 5 bases and the V segment lost 6 bases, leaving 11 bases of the junction unmatched.

The chain employs TRBV27 and TRBJ2-4; the D is unclear. This CDR3 contains 17 residues. V lost 4 bases to trimming and J lost 1 base, with 17 bases between them. Per germline, CDR1 MNHEY and CDR2 SMNVEV (reference sequence). DNA of the CDR3: TGTGCCAGCAGTTCGAAACCTCGCGCGAACGCCAAAAACATTCAGTACTTC. This codes for CASSSKPRANAKNIQYF.

This clone was picked up one time. The chain combines TRBV2 with TRBJ2-5; 8 nucleotides agree with TRBD2. This CDR3 spans 12 amino acids. Germline CDR1 is SNHLY and CDR2 is FYNNEI. Trimming at V came to 10 bases and at J to 3 bases, leaving 4 bases not matched to a gene. The CDR3 nucleotides read TGTGCCACCGGGGGGGAGGAAGAGACCCAGTACTTC. Translated: CATGGEEETQYF. Based on the CDR3 plus reference TRBV2 and TRBJ2-5, the full variable domain is EPEVTQTPSHQVTQMGQEVILRCVPISNHLYFYWYRQILGQKVEFLVSFYNNEISEKSEIFDDQFSVERPDGSNFTLKIRSTKLEDSAMYFCATGGEEETQYFGPGTRLLVL.

The rearrangement uses TRBV30 and TRBJ1-2, with TRBD1 identical over 7 bases. The trim removed 1 base at V and 6 bases at J, leaving 5 bases unmatched. The germline CDR1 and CDR2 sequences are GTSNPN and SVGIG (reference sequence). This CDR3 has 13 amino acids. The CDR3: CAWSDFTGDGYTF. CDR3 coding DNA: TGTGCCTGGAGTGATTTTACAGGGGATGGCTACACCTTC.

A few counts support this clone. Germline is not matched at one junction end, which may reflect a read error. The V gene is TRBV5-6, the J gene TRBJ1-2; no firm D call. Germline V gene lookup returns CDR1 SGHDT and CDR2 YYEEEE. The length of the CDR3 is 11 residues. The CDR3 spells CASSLVSEVSF. CDR3 DNA: TGTGCCAGCAGCTTGGTTTCAGAAGTATCCTTC.

The chain uses TRBV18 and TRBJ2-1; 12 bases align to TRBD2. Per germline, CDR1 KGHSH and CDR2 LQKENI. J lost 5 bases, V lost 3 bases, and 2 bases had no gene match. The CDR3 is made up of 15 amino acids. CDR3 in DNA: TGTGCCAGCTCACCGGGACTAGCGGGCCACAATGAGCAGTTCTTC. Translating it yields CASSPGLAGHNEQFF.

This clone was counted only a few times. V and J are TRBV7-2 and TRBJ2-3; D call uncertain. From germline, CDR1 is SGHTA and CDR2 FQGNSA. This CDR3 has 12 amino acids. The ends were cut back, 2 bases at V and 5 bases at J, with 5 bases in the middle. CDR3 DNA sequence: TGTGCCAGCAGCTTAATTGTAGATACGCAGTATTTT. Its translation is CASSLIVDTQYF. Supplemented by reference TRBV7-2 and TRBJ2-3, the full variable domain reads GAGVSQSPSNKVTEKGKDVELRCDPISGHTALYWYRQSLGQGLEFLIYFQGNSAPDKSGLPSDRFSAERTGGSVSTLTIQRTQQEDSAVYLCASSLIVDTQYFGPGTRLTVL.

The V gene is TRBV5-1, the J gene TRBJ1-1, with 8 bases matching TRBD1. With V trimmed by 0 bases and J by 5 bases, 9 bases remained unmatched. Germline loops: CDR1 SGHRS, CDR2 YFSETQ. This CDR3 has 16 residues. For the CDR3, the DNA is TGCGCCAGCAGCTTGGGTGATTACAGGGGGTTTACTGAAGCTTTCTTT. This gives the protein CASSLGDYRGFTEAFF.

The CDR3 here is CASSLFAGTDQPQHF. The DNA for the CDR3 is TGCGCCAGCAGCTTGTTCGCAGGGACGGATCAGCCCCAGCATTTT. This chain uses TRBV5-1 with TRBJ1-5; tentative D call: TRBD1 (5 bases). The CDR3 extends over 15 amino acids. Trimming removed 1 base at V and 5 bases at J, with 13 bases between. In germline, CDR1 is SGHRS, CDR2 YFSETQ.